The entry that follows covers one T cell receptor beta chain sequence. What it recognizes is unknown. From the reads, TCRdb called clonotypes with MiXCR, one entry per CDR3 protein. The table records more than 400,000 distinct CDR3 sequences, less than 30% of them present only once. The CDR3 runs 15 residues. CDR1 LNHDA and CDR2 SQIVND come from the germline V gene (reference sequence). Trimming stripped 6 bases from V and 0 bases from J, with 14 bases between. The sample originates from a study of T cell repertoires in cytomegalovirus infection. Study summary: CMV infection together with matching HLA type was indicated by public TCR beta signatures.

Study findings and constraints: It was HLA-C-restricted CMV-specific TCR beta clonotypes that dominated the response ex vivo. Totalled public TCR beta family frequency picked out people who carried CMV plus the relevant HLA.

What was sequenced was PBMCs. The V and J genes are TRBV19 and TRBJ1-1; no reliable D call. This clonotype was sampled from a human donor in good health (CMV status not recorded). Some clones in this sample may be carry-over from other donors' samples. The CDR3 spells CASRVAIHMNTEAFF. The CDR3 coding sequence is TGTGCCAGTAGAGTGGCCATTCACATGAACACTGAAGCTTTCTTT.